One sample yielded the 30 T cell receptor beta chains listed below, sequenced in a study of OX40 agonist ivuxolimab in advanced cancers. Libraries were made using the immunoSEQ multiplex PCR assay. The clones in this table, taken by TCRdb from immuneACCESS, are in-frame only. Not every clone is retained; where verified, under half of the shortfall comes from an unresolved V gene, and the cause of the rest is unknown. Within this sample are 65,000 to 95,000 clones, with under 85% of them counted one time only. In total, the top ten clones hold under 4% of the sample. The source was CD4+ or CD8+ T cells sorted from blood, collected in a trial of the OX40 agonist ivuxolimab. These receptors were taken from an adult with an advanced solid tumor such as melanoma, head and neck, liver or kidney cancer.

The chain uses TRBV15 and TRBJ2-6; D assignment may be TRBD1 or TRBD2 (5 bases each). The germline V gene encodes CDR1 LNHNV and CDR2 YYDKDF (reference sequence). The CDR3 loop spans 15 amino acids. Trimming took 0 bases from V and 2 from J, leaving 5 bases between them. CDR3 sequence: CATSREGAGANVLTF. In DNA form, the CDR3 reads TGTGCCACCAGCAGAGAGGGGGCTGGGGCCAACGTCCTGACTTTC.

This sequence joins TRBV18 and TRBJ2-7; no definite D call. V was cut by 2 bases and J by 5 bases, with 4 bases left in between. The CDR3 covers 11 residues. The germline V gene encodes CDR1 KGHSH and CDR2 LQKENI. For the CDR3, the DNA is TGTGCCAGCTCACCAGGCCACGAGCAGTACTTC. Protein sequence: CASSPGHEQYF.

The chain couples TRBV18 to TRBJ2-2; TRBD1 aligns across 9 bases. After removal of 5 bases from V and 1 base from J, the junction contained 2 bases not matched to a gene. CDR1 KGHSH and CDR2 LQKENI come from the germline V gene. This CDR3 has 15 residues. The CDR3 protein is CASSGTGQNTGELFF. The CDR3 nucleotides read TGTGCCAGCTCAGGGACAGGGCAGAACACCGGGGAGCTGTTTTTT.

The chain has TRBV19 and TRBJ1-4; 9 nucleotides match TRBD1. Germline V gene data show CDR1 as LNHDA and CDR2 as SQIVND (reference sequence). V shed 4 bases and J 2 bases; nucleotides not matched to a gene: 5. This CDR3 comprises 16 residues. The CDR3 DNA sequence: TGTGCCAGTAGTACCGACAGGGGGATCACTAATGAAAAACTGTTTTTT. This encodes CASSTDRGITNEKLFF. Variable domain in full (rest from reference TRBV19 and TRBJ1-4): DGGITQSPKYLFRKEGQNVTLSCEQNLNHDAMYWYRQDPGQGLRLIYYSQIVNDFQKGDIAEGYSVSREKKESFPLTVTSAQKNPTAFYLCASSTDRGITNEKLFFGSGTQLSVL.

This sequence joins TRBV30 and TRBJ1-1; 8 positions agree with TRBD1. Germline-derived CDR1 and CDR2 are GTSNPN and SVGIG (reference sequence). J was trimmed by 4 bases and V by 2 bases; bases with no gene match: 3. The CDR3 is 13 residues long. CDR3 protein: CAWSFTGGTEAFF. CDR3 DNA: TGTGCCTGGAGTTTCACAGGGGGCACTGAAGCTTTCTTT.

The chain couples TRBV6-7 to TRBJ2-2; weak D call: TRBD2 (5 bases). TRBV6-7 is labeled an ORF, and its function is uncertain. The V end was cut by 5 bases, the J end by 3 bases, with 22 bases between. The CDR3 loop spans 18 amino acids. CDR3 nucleotide sequence: TGTGCCAGCAGTAACCCTCAGCCCCCCTACGGGGACACCGGGGAGCTGTTTTTT. This codes for CASSNPQPPYGDTGELFF.

This sequence joins TRBV4-2 and TRBJ2-3; no reliable D call. Trimming removed 4 bases at V and 4 bases at J, with 6 bases between. The germline CDR1 and CDR2 sequences are LGHNA and YNFKEQ. The CDR3 covers 12 residues. CDR3: CASSRDADTQYF. The CDR3 DNA follows: TGTGCCAGCAGCCGCGACGCAGATACGCAGTATTTT.

The genes are TRBV4-1 and TRBJ1-1; D gene uncertain. The CDR3 runs 17 residues. Germline CDR1 MGHRA, CDR2 YSYEKL. V was clipped by 4 bases and J by 6 bases, with 24 bases between them. CDR3 residues: CASSPIGQIPTIAEAFF. CDR3 DNA: TGCGCCAGCAGCCCCATAGGGCAGATACCAACGATCGCTGAAGCTTTCTTT.

The chain employs TRBV19 and TRBJ2-1, with 12 bases identical to TRBD2. Trimming cost V 5 bases and J 6 bases; bases outside gene matches: 8. This CDR3 comprises 16 residues. Germline V CDR1 and CDR2: LNHDA, SQIVND (reference sequence). CDR3 amino acids: CASSPLTSGSPNEQFF. The CDR3 DNA follows: TGTGCCAGTAGTCCCCTGACTAGCGGGAGCCCCAATGAGCAGTTCTTC.

The V gene is TRBV28, the J gene TRBJ1-1; the D is unclear. Per the germline V gene, CDR1 is MDHEN and CDR2 is SYDVKM. V lost 10 bases and J 1 base, leaving 16 bases between the germline ends. This CDR3 contains 14 residues. CDR3 nucleotides: TGTGCCACCAGGTCTTTTGGGAGGAACACTGAAGCTTTCTTT. Its protein is CATRSFGRNTEAFF.

The chain employs TRBV28 and TRBJ1-2, with a weak D call TRBD1 (5 bases). Germline-derived CDR1 and CDR2 are MDHEN and SYDVKM. The CDR3 loop spans 15 amino acids. V lost 6 bases to trimming and J lost 3 bases, with 17 bases between them. The CDR3 loop reads CASRLAGTEYYGYTF. The CDR3 DNA reads as TGTGCCAGCAGACTCGCTGGGACGGAATACTATGGCTACACCTTC.

The sample holds a few counts of this clone. The chain recombines TRBV19 with TRBJ1-4; D ambiguous. Germline CDR1 LNHDA, CDR2 SQIVND (reference sequence). The CDR3 runs 12 residues. V was trimmed by 7 bases and J by 6 bases, leaving 9 bases between them. CDR3 DNA: TGTGCCAGTATTATGGTCGATGAAAAACTGTTTTTT. Translation: CASIMVDEKLFF.

This chain uses TRBV7-6 with TRBJ2-7; either TRBD1 or TRBD2 may fit D (6 bases each). Per the germline V gene, CDR1 is SGHVS and CDR2 is FNYEAQ. The germline V and J ends were trimmed by 2 bases and 5 bases, with 22 bases remaining between them. CDR3 length: 17 amino acids. CDR3 DNA sequence: TGTGCCAGCAGCTTAACCCCGGGGCCGAGGGGGGTAAACGAGCAGTACTTC. Translating it yields CASSLTPGPRGVNEQYF.

V gene TRBV2 combines with J gene TRBJ2-5, with 8 bases aligning to TRBD2. V was pared by 4 bases and J by 5 bases, with 9 bases of the junction left unmatched. The CDR3 is made up of 15 amino acids. Germline CDR1 is SNHLY and CDR2 is FYNNEI. The CDR3 loop reads CASSGRTGGPETQYF. The CDR3 DNA is TGTGCCAGCAGTGGACGTACGGGAGGGCCGGAGACCCAGTACTTC.

The V gene is TRBV7-2, the J gene TRBJ1-2; 7 positions agree with TRBD1. The CDR3 runs 15 residues. CDR1 is SGHTA, CDR2 FQGNSA, per germline. Unmatched junction bases numbered 4, after V lost 1 base and J lost 2 bases. The DNA of the CDR3 is TGTGCCAGCAGCTTAGTAGGGGGACAGAACTATGGCTACACCTTC. This encodes CASSLVGGQNYGYTF.

This clone was seen a few times. The gene calls are TRBV18 and TRBJ2-1; D not certain. The CDR3 extends over 14 amino acids. Germline V CDR1 and CDR2: KGHSH, LQKENI. Trimming stripped 5 bases from V and 5 bases from J, with 13 bases between. The CDR3 DNA reads TGTGCCAGCTCAAAAGGATACAGCGACAATGAGCAGTTCTTC. This gives the protein CASSKGYSDNEQFF.

This chain links TRBV6-6 with TRBJ2-7; D not resolved. V was shortened by 2 bases and J by 3 bases, with 11 bases between the two germline ends. From germline, CDR1 is MNHNY and CDR2 SVGAGI (reference sequence). There are 14 residues in the CDR3. CDR3 sequence (DNA): TGTGCCAGCAGTTACACGCAGCCCAACTACGAGCAGTACTTC. Its protein is CASSYTQPNYEQYF.

V and J are TRBV18 and TRBJ2-5; maybe TRBD2 (6 bases). V was clipped by 6 bases and J by 2 bases, with 13 bases between them. This CDR3 comprises 14 residues. The germline CDR1 and CDR2 sequences are KGHSH and LQKENI. CDR3 in amino acids: CASSAGLEQETQYF. Written as DNA, the CDR3 is TGTGCCAGCTCGGCGGGACTGGAACAAGAGACCCAGTACTTC.

The J gene is TRBJ2-1, the V gene TRBV30, with TRBD1 matching over 7 bases. The CDR3 totals 15 residues. J was trimmed by 0 bases and V by 7 bases; bases with no gene match: 9. CDR1 and CDR2 from the germline V gene are GTSNPN and SVGIG (reference sequence). The CDR3 DNA sequence: TGTGCCTATGAACAGGGGCTCAGCTCCTACAATGAGCAGTTCTTC. This codes for CAYEQGLSSYNEQFF.

This chain uses TRBV11-2 with TRBJ2-5; TRBD1 matches at 10 bases. CDR1 SGHAT and CDR2 FQNNGV come from the germline V gene. The CDR3 loop spans 15 amino acids. J gave up 3 bases and V 3 bases, and 4 bases lay outside the gene matches. CDR3 loop: CASSLAGTGEETQYF. The CDR3 coding sequence is TGTGCCAGCAGCTTGGCAGGGACAGGGGAAGAGACCCAGTACTTC.

Of note for this clone: The same CDR3 is also encoded by other DNA sequences in this sample. The chain employs TRBV5-1 and TRBJ2-5; D is possibly TRBD1 (6 bases). The CDR3 is 13 amino acids. Germline V gene data show CDR1 as SGHRS and CDR2 as YFSETQ. V was shortened by 2 bases and J by 2 bases, with 7 bases between the two germline ends. In DNA, the CDR3 is TGCGCCAGCAGCTTAGGACAGCAAGAGACCCAGTACTTC. Its translation: CASSLGQQETQYF.

The chain employs TRBV15 and TRBJ1-3; no clear D. This CDR3 is built from 14 residues. The ends were cut back, 3 bases at V and 1 base at J, with 7 bases in the middle. The germline CDR1 and CDR2 sequences are LNHNV and YYDKDF (reference sequence). DNA of the CDR3: TGTGCCACCAGCAGCCGGGGTTCTGGAAACACCATATATTTT. Protein sequence: CATSSRGSGNTIYF. The full variable domain, in which reference TRBV15 and TRBJ1-3 provide the parts outside the CDR3, is DAMVIQNPRYQVTQFGKPVTLSCSQTLNHNVMYWYQQKSSQAPKLLFHYYDKDFNNEADTPDNFQSRRPNTSFCFLDIRSPGLGDTAMYLCATSSRGSGNTIYFGEGSWLTVV.

The J gene is TRBJ1-5, the V gene TRBV7-6; D remains unclear. The V gene lost 3 bases and the J gene lost 7 bases, with 10 bases spanning the gap. The germline V gene encodes CDR1 SGHVS and CDR2 FNYEAQ. The CDR3 has 13 amino acids. CDR3 loop: CASSLGLEQPQHF. Here the CDR3 DNA reads TGTGCCAGCAGCTTGGGTTTGGAGCAGCCCCAGCATTTT.

V gene TRBV2 combines with J gene TRBJ2-3; D is perhaps TRBD1 or TRBD2 (6 bases each). The CDR3 sequence is 15 residues long. Germline assignment: CDR1 SNHLY and CDR2 FYNNEI. V dropped 4 bases and J dropped 4 bases, with 15 bases sitting between them. CDR3 coding DNA: TGTGCCAGCAGTGTTAGAGAAGGGGGGTCAGATACGCAGTATTTT. The encoded protein is CASSVREGGSDTQYF.

This chain joins TRBV6-6 and TRBJ2-5, with 7 bases fitting TRBD1. This CDR3 has 15 amino acids. The V and J ends lost 2 bases and 3 bases, in that order; junction bases with no gene match: 6. Germline loops: CDR1 MNHNY, CDR2 SVGAGI (reference sequence). CDR3 bases: TGTGCCAGCAGTTACCCCGGGACAGCAAAAGAGACCCAGTACTTC. Its translation: CASSYPGTAKETQYF.

The chain's CDR3 is CASSQLPGQAINEQFF. In nucleotides, the CDR3 is TGCGCCAGCAGCCAACTCCCGGGACAGGCAATCAATGAGCAGTTCTTC. The chain recombines TRBV4-1 with TRBJ2-1, with TRBD1 matching 8 bases. The CDR3 is made up of 16 amino acids. V was clipped by 2 bases and J by 6 bases; unmatched bases: 9. Per the germline V gene, CDR1 is MGHRA and CDR2 is YSYEKL.

The chain has TRBV5-6 and TRBJ1-4; 7 bases fit TRBD1. The germline V gene encodes CDR1 SGHDT and CDR2 YYEEEE. The CDR3 has 14 amino acids. V gave up 3 bases and J gave up 4 bases; unmatched junction bases: 3. CDR3 coding DNA: TGTGCCAGCAGCTCCGGACAGGATAATGAAAAACTGTTTTTT. Its translation: CASSSGQDNEKLFF.

The chain uses TRBV19 and TRBJ2-7, with D possibly being TRBD1 (5 bases). Trimming pared 0 bases from V and 0 bases from J, leaving 12 bases between. CDR1 is LNHDA, CDR2 SQIVND, per germline (reference sequence). This CDR3 has 16 amino acids. The CDR3 DNA reads as TGTGCCAGTAGTATAGATCTTCGGACATTCTCCTACGAGCAGTACTTC. It yields the protein CASSIDLRTFSYEQYF.

This chain links TRBV7-8 with TRBJ1-4; D is possibly TRBD1 (5 bases). Trimming stripped 6 bases from V and 3 bases from J, with 11 bases between. This CDR3 contains 14 residues. CDR1 SGHVS and CDR2 FQNEAQ come from the germline V gene. The CDR3 here is CASSPDTSNEKLFF. The CDR3 bases are TGTGCCAGCAGTCCGGACACATCTAATGAAAAACTGTTTTTT.

This clone has only one observation. In nucleotides, the CDR3 is TGTGCCAGCAGCGTAGTTTTAGGGACAGATACGCAGTATTTT. Residues: CASSVVLGTDTQYF. The chain is built from TRBV9 and TRBJ2-3; D remains ambiguous. Trimming left V 0 bases short and J 3 bases short, with 8 bases between. The length of the CDR3 is 14 residues. In germline, CDR1 is SGDLS, CDR2 YYNGEE.